This T cell receptor beta chain originates from a study of cytomegalovirus exposure and HLA in healthy donors. Of note for this clone: What it recognizes is unknown.

The PCR contained 60 Vbeta and 13 Jbeta primers. Method: immunoSEQ multiplex PCR; TCRdb's copy keeps in-frame clones and lacks some. The sample consists of 60,000 to 85,000 clones, 70% to 85% of them appearing once. Study-wide points: Prior analysis indicated that the majority of TCR beta V segments exhibited productivity approximately 90% or approximately 30% of the time. Later examination showed HLA-associated TCR beta chains had greater clonal expansion than equally common others. Associated with cytomegalovirus, according to the listing, were 150 to 200 TCR beta chains.

Source material: PBMCs. The source is a man in his 70s in good health and CMV-seropositive.

The CDR3 nucleotides are TGTGCCAGAAGCTTGGTCTACAGGGGCGAAAACACCATATATTTT. Translation gives CARSLVYRGENTIYF. V and J are TRBV5-3 and TRBJ1-3; TRBD1 agrees at 7 bases. TRBV5-3 is given ORF status, its function remaining uncertain. The CDR3 runs to 15 residues. The junction had 6 bases not matched to a gene; V was cut back by 0 bases and J by 6 bases.